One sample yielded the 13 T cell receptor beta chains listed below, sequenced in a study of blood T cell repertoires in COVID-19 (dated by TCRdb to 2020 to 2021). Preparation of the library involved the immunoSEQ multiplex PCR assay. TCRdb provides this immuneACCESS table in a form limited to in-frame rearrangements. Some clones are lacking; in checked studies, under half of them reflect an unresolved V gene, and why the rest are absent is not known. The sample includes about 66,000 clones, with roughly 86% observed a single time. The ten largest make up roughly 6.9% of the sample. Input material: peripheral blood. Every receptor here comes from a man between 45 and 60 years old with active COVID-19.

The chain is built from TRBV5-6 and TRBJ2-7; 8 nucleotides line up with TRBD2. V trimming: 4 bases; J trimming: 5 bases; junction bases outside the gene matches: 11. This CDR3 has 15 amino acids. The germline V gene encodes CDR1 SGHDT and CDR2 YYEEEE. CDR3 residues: CASSVSGGSGNEQYV. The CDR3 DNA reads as TGTGCCAGCAGCGTATCGGGAGGGTCTGGGAACGAGCAGTACGTC.

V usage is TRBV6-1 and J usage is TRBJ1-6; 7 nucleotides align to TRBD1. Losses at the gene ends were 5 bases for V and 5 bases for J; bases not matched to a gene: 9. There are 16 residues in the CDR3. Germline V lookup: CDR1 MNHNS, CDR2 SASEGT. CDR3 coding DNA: TGTGCCAGCAGTAAAGGACAGGTGGTCCATAATTCACCCCTCCACTTT. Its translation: CASSKGQVVHNSPLHF.

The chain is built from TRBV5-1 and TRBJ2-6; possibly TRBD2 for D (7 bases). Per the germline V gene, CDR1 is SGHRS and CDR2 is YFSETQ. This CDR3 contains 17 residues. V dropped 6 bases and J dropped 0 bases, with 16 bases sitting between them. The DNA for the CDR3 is TGCGCCAGCAAGGGGGGGGATCTGATCTCTGGGGCCAACGTCCTGACTTTC. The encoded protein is CASKGGDLISGANVLTF.

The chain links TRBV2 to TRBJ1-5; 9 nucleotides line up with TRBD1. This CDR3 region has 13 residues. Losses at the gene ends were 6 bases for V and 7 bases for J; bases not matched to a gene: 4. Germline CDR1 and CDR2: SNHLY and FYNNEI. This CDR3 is CASSGQGRQPQHF. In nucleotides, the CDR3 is TGTGCCAGCAGCGGACAGGGGCGACAGCCCCAGCATTTT. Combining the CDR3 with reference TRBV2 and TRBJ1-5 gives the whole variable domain EPEVTQTPSHQVTQMGQEVILRCVPISNHLYFYWYRQILGQKVEFLVSFYNNEISEKSEIFDDQFSVERPDGSNFTLKIRSTKLEDSAMYFCASSGQGRQPQHFGDGTRLSIL.

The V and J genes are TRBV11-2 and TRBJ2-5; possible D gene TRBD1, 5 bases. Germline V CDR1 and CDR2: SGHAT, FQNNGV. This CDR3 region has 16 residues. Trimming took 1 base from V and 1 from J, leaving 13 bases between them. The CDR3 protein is CASSLGFFGAQETQYF. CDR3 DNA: TGTGCCAGCAGCTTAGGGTTTTTTGGGGCCCAAGAGACCCAGTACTTC. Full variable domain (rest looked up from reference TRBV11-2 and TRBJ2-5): EAGVAQSPRYKIIEKRQSVAFWCNPISGHATLYWYQQILGQGPKLLIQFQNNGVVDDSQLPKDRFSAERLKGVDSTLKIQPAKLEDSAVYLCASSLGFFGAQETQYFGPGTRLLVL.

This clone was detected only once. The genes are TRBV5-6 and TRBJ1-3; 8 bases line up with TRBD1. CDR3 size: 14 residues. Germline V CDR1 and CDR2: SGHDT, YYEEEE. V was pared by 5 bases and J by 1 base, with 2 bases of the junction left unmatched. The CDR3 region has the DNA TGTGCCAGCAGACACAGGGGGTCTGGAAACACCATATATTTT. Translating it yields CASRHRGSGNTIYF.

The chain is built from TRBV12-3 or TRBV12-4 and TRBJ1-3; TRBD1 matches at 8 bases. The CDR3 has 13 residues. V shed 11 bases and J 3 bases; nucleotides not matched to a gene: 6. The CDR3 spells CAVRQGNGNTIYF. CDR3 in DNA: TGTGCCGTACGACAGGGGAATGGAAACACCATATATTTT.

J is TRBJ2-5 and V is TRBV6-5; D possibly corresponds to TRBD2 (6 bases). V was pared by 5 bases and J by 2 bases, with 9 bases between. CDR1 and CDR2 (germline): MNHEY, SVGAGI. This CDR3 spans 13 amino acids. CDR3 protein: CASSPRGQETQYF. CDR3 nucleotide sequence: TGTGCCAGCAGTCCCCGGGGGCAAGAGACCCAGTACTTC.

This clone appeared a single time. The CDR3 sequence: CASSAPGLAGAFTGELFF. DNA of the CDR3: TGTGCCAGCAGTGCCCCCGGACTAGCGGGGGCCTTCACCGGGGAGCTGTTTTTT. The chain is built from TRBV6-1 and TRBJ2-2, with 13 bases aligning to TRBD2. CDR1 and CDR2 (germline): MNHNS, SASEGT. Trimming at V came to 4 bases and at J to 4 bases, leaving 9 bases not matched to a gene. The CDR3 runs to 18 residues.

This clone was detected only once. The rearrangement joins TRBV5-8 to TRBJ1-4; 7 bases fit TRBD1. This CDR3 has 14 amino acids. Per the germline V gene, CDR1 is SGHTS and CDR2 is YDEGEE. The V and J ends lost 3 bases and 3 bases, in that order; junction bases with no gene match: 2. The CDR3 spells CASSSQGANEKLFF. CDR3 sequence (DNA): TGTGCCAGCAGCTCCCAGGGGGCTAATGAAAAACTGTTTTTT.

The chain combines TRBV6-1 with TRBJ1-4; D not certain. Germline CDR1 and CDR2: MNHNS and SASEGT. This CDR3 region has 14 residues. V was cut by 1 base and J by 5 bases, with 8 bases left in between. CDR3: CASSEVTVNEKLFF. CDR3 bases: TGTGCCAGCAGTGAAGTAACAGTAAATGAAAAACTGTTTTTT.

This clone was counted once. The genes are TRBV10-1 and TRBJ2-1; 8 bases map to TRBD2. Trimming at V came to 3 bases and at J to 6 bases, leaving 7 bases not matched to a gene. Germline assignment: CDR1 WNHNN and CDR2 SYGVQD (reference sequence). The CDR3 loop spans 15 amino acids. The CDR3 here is CASSDYAGGPNEQFF. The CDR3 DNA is TGCGCCAGCAGTGATTATGCGGGGGGTCCCAATGAGCAGTTCTTC.

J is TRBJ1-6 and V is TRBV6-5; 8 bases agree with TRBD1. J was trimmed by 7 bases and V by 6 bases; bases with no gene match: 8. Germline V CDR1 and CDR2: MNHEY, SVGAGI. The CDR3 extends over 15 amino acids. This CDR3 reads CASSGRTGQNSPLHF. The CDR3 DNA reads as TGTGCCAGCAGCGGGAGGACAGGGCAGAATTCACCCCTCCACTTT.